This TCR beta chain appears in the sequencing data of a study of blood T cells in healthy people across ages. Turning to the study itself: Using template switching, researchers captured about one barcoded beta molecule for each two T cells. Study-level points and caveats: Calculation of diversity from one million T cells yielded estimates considered to be underestimates.

With respect to this clonotype: Its antigen is not known.

CDR3 length equals 14 residues. The germline V gene encodes CDR1 SEHNR and CDR2 FQNEAQ (reference sequence). Trimming stripped 5 bases from V and 4 bases from J, with 13 bases between. Next came a second PCR, run for about 7 to 12 cycles, which used a sample-barcoded 5' primer along with a J-beta primer mix. TCRdb used MiXCR to reprocess the 5' RACE reads, holding one entry per CDR3 protein. The sample yields hundreds of thousands of distinct CDR3 sequences, less than 35% seen once. This sequence originates from a woman at least 80 years old in good health. Specimen: blood. The genes are TRBV7-9 and TRBJ2-3; D is possibly TRBD1 or TRBD2 (7 bases each). CDR3 bases: TGTGCCAGCAGCCGGGGGGACAGCGCAGATACGCAGTATTTT. Protein sequence: CASSRGDSADTQYF. Full variable domain (remainder filled in from reference TRBV7-9 and TRBJ2-3): DTGVSQNPRHKITKRGQNVTFRCDPISEHNRLYWYRQTLGQGPEFLTYFQNEAQLEKSRLLSDRFSAERPKGSFSTLEIQRTEQGDSAMYLCASSRGDSADTQYFGPGTRLTVL.